Following are 27 T cell receptor beta chains from one sample sequenced in a study of cytomegalovirus exposure and HLA in healthy donors. It was with 60 Vbeta and 13 Jbeta primers that the PCR ran. Profiled with immunoSEQ multiplex PCR; TCRdb holds only in-frame clones, not every one. The data show around 100,000 clones, with around 80% seen just once and just under 4% held by the top ten. The sample comprised PBMCs. These receptors all come from a woman aged 50 to 65 in good health and CMV-seropositive.

The chain carries TRBV21-1 and TRBJ1-1; TRBD1, the D gene given by the table, was not confirmed from the DNA. TRBV21-1 is described as a pseudogene. The length of the CDR3 is 16 residues. CDR3 in DNA: TGTGCCAGCAGCAGGGTGACAGGGGGCGAGGTCACTGAAGCTTTCTTT. It codes for CASSRVTGGEVTEAFF.

The chain employs TRBV13 and TRBJ1-1, with TRBD1 matching over 8 bases. CDR1 is PRHDT and CDR2 is FYEKMQ in the germline V gene (reference sequence). Trimming took 5 bases from V and 2 from J; bases not matched to a gene: 7. The CDR3 consists of 15 residues. CDR3 sequence (DNA): TGTGCCAGCAGCCCAGAGGGACAGGACAACACTGAAGCTTTCTTT. This codes for CASSPEGQDNTEAFF. Full variable domain (outside the CDR3, taken from reference TRBV13 and TRBJ1-1): AAGVIQSPRHLIKEKRETATLKCYPIPRHDTVYWYQQGPGQDPQFLISFYEKMQSDKGSIPDRFSAQQFSDYHSELNMSSLELGDSALYFCASSPEGQDNTEAFFGQGTRLTVV.

The chain links TRBV7-3 to TRBJ2-1; 8 nucleotides agree with TRBD2. From germline, CDR1 is SGHTA and CDR2 FQGTGA. The junction had 8 bases not matched to a gene; V was cut back by 5 bases and J by 5 bases. This CDR3 has 15 amino acids. CDR3 nucleotides: TGTGCCAGCAGCACCGTAGCGGGGTGGAACAATGAGCAGTTCTTC. The encoded protein is CASSTVAGWNNEQFF.

This chain joins TRBV7-8 and TRBJ2-5; perhaps TRBD2 as D (6 bases). Germline V CDR1 and CDR2: SGHVS, FQNEAQ. This CDR3 comprises 14 residues. V lost 0 bases to trimming and J lost 11 bases, with 16 bases between them. This chain's CDR3 is CASSLAGGRGEQYF. The DNA of the CDR3 is TGTGCCAGCAGCTTAGCGGGAGGACGAGGGGAGCAGTACTTC.

The chain couples TRBV9 to TRBJ2-5; 8 bases fit TRBD2. This CDR3 is built from 15 residues. Germline values: CDR1 SGDLS, CDR2 YYNGEE. V dropped 6 bases and J dropped 4; count of bases not matched to a gene: 11. CDR3 sequence (DNA): TGTGCCAGCACCCCTTCAGCGGGGGTGAGAGAGACCCAGTACTTC. Amino acid sequence: CASTPSAGVRETQYF.

The chain joins TRBV30 to TRBJ2-5; the D gene is possibly TRBD1 (6 bases). V shed 3 bases and J shed 5 bases, with 13 bases lying between them. CDR3 length: 13 amino acids. CDR1 is GTSNPN and CDR2 is SVGIG in the germline V gene (reference sequence). DNA for the CDR3: TGTGCCTGGAGGGGGACACCGGGGGAGACCCAGTACTTC. This encodes CAWRGTPGETQYF.

This rearrangement joins TRBV25-1 to TRBJ1-1, with a possible D match to TRBD1 (5 bases). Germline CDR1 and CDR2: MGHDK and SYGVNS. The CDR3 loop spans 14 amino acids. V was cut by 4 bases and J by 5 bases, with 14 bases left in between. The CDR3 DNA reads TGTGCCAGCAGTGCCAGCCAGGGTGGAACTGAAGCTTTCTTT. Amino acids: CASSASQGGTEAFF.

Concerning this clone itself: An end of the junction differs from the germline gene, which may be a read error. In nucleotides, the CDR3 is TGTGCTAGCAGCTTAGATCGGAACACCGGGGAGCTGTTTTTT. Amino acids: CASSLDRNTGELFF. The chain carries TRBV7-7 and TRBJ2-2; D unresolved. CDR1 is SSHAT and CDR2 is FNYEAQ in the germline V gene (reference sequence). This CDR3 region has 14 residues.

Comment on this clone: At the DNA level, this CDR3 is encoded by other sequences in the same sample as well. V and J are TRBV2 and TRBJ2-1; the D gene is possibly TRBD1 (6 bases). The CDR3 is 12 residues long. Looked up from germline, CDR1 is SNHLY and CDR2 is FYNNEI. The germline V and J ends were trimmed by 9 bases and 11 bases, with 17 bases remaining between them. CDR3 in amino acids: CASFVLQGQQFF. CDR3 DNA sequence: TGTGCCAGTTTCGTTTTACAGGGCCAGCAGTTCTTC.

The chain uses TRBV27 and TRBJ2-6, with 9 bases aligning to TRBD1. Germline values: CDR1 MNHEY, CDR2 SMNVEV (reference sequence). The length of the CDR3 is 17 residues. V was pared by 5 bases and J by 0 bases, with 5 bases of the junction left unmatched. The CDR3 here is CASSPGTGTSGANVLTF. DNA of the CDR3: TGTGCCAGCAGTCCCGGGACAGGGACCTCTGGGGCCAACGTCCTGACTTTC.

The genes are TRBV19 and TRBJ1-2; tentative D call: TRBD1 (5 bases). The germline V gene has CDR1 LNHDA and CDR2 SQIVND (reference sequence). Trimming left V 9 bases short and J 4 bases short, with 12 bases between. This CDR3 spans 12 amino acids. CDR3 in amino acids: CASKVGGYGYTF. CDR3 nucleotide sequence: TGTGCCAGCAAAGTGGGGGGCTATGGCTACACCTTC.

A remark on this clone: The junction and the germline gene differ at one end; a read error may be behind it. The chain is built from TRBV7-7 and TRBJ2-3; D unclear. Germline values: CDR1 SSHAT, CDR2 FNYEAQ (reference sequence). This CDR3 spans 15 amino acids. The CDR3 is CASSLGTGLTDTQYF. In DNA, the CDR3 is TGTGCTAGCAGCTTAGGAACGGGTCTCACAGATACGCAGTATTTT.

The rearrangement links TRBV5-1 to TRBJ2-5; D perhaps matches TRBD2 (6 bases). The CDR3 is 13 amino acids. Looked up from germline, CDR1 is SGHRS and CDR2 is YFSETQ. The V end was cut by 2 bases, the J end by 2 bases, with 7 bases between. The CDR3 DNA follows: TGCGCCAGCAGCTTCGCGGGGCAAGAGACCCAGTACTTC. Protein product: CASSFAGQETQYF. Drawing the rest from reference TRBV5-1 and TRBJ2-5, the complete variable domain is KAGVTQTPRYLIKTRGQQVTLSCSPISGHRSVSWYQQTPGQGLQFLFEYFSETQRNKGNFPGRFSGRQFSNSRSEMNVSTLELGDSALYLCASSFAGQETQYFGPGTRLLVL.

This chain joins TRBV30 and TRBJ1-6, with D hard to call. With 4 bases removed from V and 10 bases from J, the gap between germline ends came to 14 bases. CDR3 length: 13 residues. The germline CDR1 and CDR2 sequences are GTSNPN and SVGIG (reference sequence). The CDR3 coding sequence is TGTGCCTGGAATTTTGAGGGCAGCTCACCCCTCCACTTT. Translated, it gives CAWNFEGSSPLHF.

The V and J genes are TRBV7-2 and TRBJ2-7; D possibly corresponds to TRBD2 (6 bases). The CDR3 runs to 12 residues. V lost 8 bases and J lost 3, with 11 bases in between. Germline V gene sequence: CDR1 SGHTA, CDR2 FQGNSA. This CDR3 is CASGRRDYEQYF. The CDR3 DNA follows: TGTGCCAGCGGGAGGAGGGACTACGAGCAGTACTTC.

The J gene is TRBJ1-2, the V gene TRBV6-5; TRBD1 is a possible D gene (6 bases). V gave up 6 bases and J gave up 0 bases, with 14 bases separating them. Per germline, CDR1 MNHEY and CDR2 SVGAGI. CDR3 length: 15 residues. The CDR3 DNA sequence: TGTGCCAGCAGCCGCCGGGACATACCTAACTATGGCTACACCTTC. This gives the protein CASSRRDIPNYGYTF.

The rearrangement links TRBV4-1 to TRBJ1-4; D may be TRBD1 (5 bases). The CDR3 covers 15 residues. Germline loops: CDR1 MGHRA, CDR2 YSYEKL. V lost 1 base, J lost 5 bases, and 11 bases lay in between. DNA of the CDR3: TGCGCCAGCAGCCAAGGGGGCCCCCCGAATGAAAAACTGTTTTTT. This sequence encodes CASSQGGPPNEKLFF.

J is TRBJ1-2 and V is TRBV7-9; D gene unclear. Germline V gives CDR1 SEHNR, CDR2 FQNEAQ (reference sequence). CDR3 size: 14 residues. Between the trimmed V and J ends, which lost 1 base and 8 bases, there was a span of 14 bases. The CDR3 here is CASSLGGGTLGYTF. CDR3 nucleotide sequence: TGTGCCAGCAGCTTAGGCGGAGGAACTCTGGGCTACACCTTC.

This chain uses TRBV5-4 with TRBJ1-1; D is unclear. Per the germline V gene, CDR1 is SGHNT and CDR2 is YYREEE (reference sequence). The CDR3 consists of 13 residues. Between the trimmed V and J ends, which lost 4 bases and 1 base, there was a span of 8 bases. The CDR3 DNA is TGTGCCAGCAGCGACGGGAGGAACACTGAAGCTTTCTTT. This codes for CASSDGRNTEAFF.

V is TRBV5-6 and J is TRBJ2-1; D gene ambiguous. Germline CDR1 is SGHDT and CDR2 is YYEEEE. Deletions cut 3 bases from V and 5 bases from J, with 3 bases between. The CDR3 consists of 11 residues. CDR3 bases: TGTGCCAGCAGCTCAGACAATGAGCAGTTCTTC. Its protein product is CASSSDNEQFF.

The V and J genes are TRBV6-1 and TRBJ2-5; 10 bases align to TRBD1. V dropped 3 bases and J dropped 3; count of bases not matched to a gene: 13. Germline V CDR1 and CDR2: MNHNS, SASEGT. The length of the CDR3 is 18 residues. The CDR3 coding sequence is TGTGCCAGCAGTGATGACAGGGGGCTGTGGGTTTTAGAAGAGACCCAGTACTTC. It yields the protein CASSDDRGLWVLEETQYF.

The gene calls are TRBV5-1 and TRBJ2-3; the match to TRBD1 covers 7 bases. V was pared by 4 bases and J by 0 bases, with 5 bases of the junction left unmatched. This CDR3 is 15 amino acids long. CDR1 is SGHRS and CDR2 is YFSETQ in the germline V gene. The CDR3 here is CASSEEDRSTDTQYF. The CDR3 DNA reads TGCGCCAGCAGCGAGGAGGACAGGAGCACAGATACGCAGTATTTT.

This clone was detected only a few times. The chain carries TRBV25-1 and TRBJ1-2; D remains unclear. With 3 bases removed from V and 4 bases from J, the gap between germline ends came to 18 bases. The V gene's germline CDR1 is MGHDK and CDR2 SYGVNS. This CDR3 spans 16 amino acids. CDR3 in DNA: TGTGCCAGCAGTGACCTTTCAGGATTCGATTTCTATGGCTACACCTTC. It specifies CASSDLSGFDFYGYTF.

This clone was found once. The genes are TRBV9 and TRBJ1-2; D unresolved. Deletions cut 3 bases from V and 8 bases from J, with 20 bases between. The CDR3 spans 15 residues. The germline gives CDR1 SGDLS, CDR2 YYNGEE. The chain's CDR3 is CASSGRVPEYDGYTF. The CDR3 nucleotides are TGTGCCAGCAGCGGCCGGGTTCCGGAATATGACGGCTACACCTTC.

The V call is TRBV19, the J call TRBJ1-1; 7 bases are a match to TRBD1. The CDR3 spans 13 residues. CDR1 is LNHDA, CDR2 SQIVND, per germline (reference sequence). V lost 5 bases and J lost 3; bases outside the gene matches: 3. Here the CDR3 reads CASSVGQDTEAFF. DNA for the CDR3: TGTGCCAGTAGTGTTGGACAGGACACTGAAGCTTTCTTT.

V and J are TRBV9 and TRBJ2-1; a weak D match, TRBD2 (6 bases). CDR3 length: 15 residues. CDR1 is SGDLS, CDR2 YYNGEE, per germline. V was shortened by 0 bases and J by 6 bases, with 13 bases between the two germline ends. The CDR3 is CASSVGGGGFNEQFF. The CDR3 nucleotides are TGTGCCAGCAGCGTAGGCGGTGGGGGGTTCAATGAGCAGTTCTTC.

This clone was picked up one time. The chain recombines TRBV30 with TRBJ1-5; possibly TRBD1 for D (6 bases). The CDR3 contains 16 residues. From germline, CDR1 is GTSNPN and CDR2 SVGIG (reference sequence). V lost 1 base to trimming and J lost 1 base, with 14 bases between them. CDR3 sequence: CAWSGVSGVSNQPQHF. The CDR3 DNA reads TGTGCCTGGAGTGGCGTGTCAGGGGTAAGCAATCAGCCCCAGCATTTT.